The 19 T cell receptor beta chains listed next were all sequenced from one sample in a study of CD8+ T cells in alopecia areata. Extracted from the samples, RNA was reverse transcribed into cDNA to serve as the sequencing template. The repertoire was sequenced with immunoSEQ multiplex PCR; TCRdb's copy has only in-frame clones and lacks some. The repertoire holds a few hundred thousand clones, roughly three fifths seen once, with roughly 1.2% in the top ten. Described treatment: oral pan-JAK inhibitor, 5-10 mg twice daily. The sample was CD4+ T cells sorted from blood, taken at week 44, from a patient treated with tofacitinib. The receptors were gathered from a human donor with alopecia areata.

The chain combines TRBV9 with TRBJ2-7, with 9 bases lining up with TRBD1. CDR1 is SGDLS, CDR2 YYNGEE, per germline. CDR3 size: 15 residues. The J segment lost 2 bases and the V segment lost 0 bases, leaving 3 bases of the junction unmatched. The CDR3: CASSVDGTGTYEQYF. The CDR3 DNA follows: TGTGCCAGCAGCGTAGATGGGACAGGGACCTACGAGCAGTACTTC.

This clone was seen a few times. The V and J genes are TRBV29-1 and TRBJ2-5; D call uncertain. The V end lost 7 bases, the J end lost 1 base, and 10 bases lay between the germline ends. The germline CDR1 and CDR2 sequences are SQVTM and ANQGSEA. The CDR3 runs 12 residues. The CDR3 bases are TGCAGCGGGGCGCGAATCCAAGAGACCCAGTACTTC. This encodes CSGARIQETQYF.

The gene calls are TRBV5-1 and TRBJ2-7; 7 bases agree with TRBD1. CDR3 length: 15 amino acids. CDR1 and CDR2 (germline): SGHRS, YFSETQ. V lost 7 bases to trimming and J lost 0 bases; unmatched junction nucleotides: 10. CDR3 sequence (DNA): TGCGCCAGCTCTCCGGGACAGTTCAGCTCCTACGAGCAGTACTTC. It specifies CASSPGQFSSYEQYF.

The V gene is TRBV29-1, the J gene TRBJ2-2; D assignment may be TRBD1 or TRBD2 (5 bases each). The CDR3 is 13 amino acids. The V and J ends lost 7 bases and 2 bases respectively, with 11 bases between them. The germline V gene encodes CDR1 SQVTM and CDR2 ANQGSEA. CDR3 DNA: TGCAGCGGGGGGACGGTAAACACCGGGGAGCTGTTTTTT. Amino acid sequence: CSGGTVNTGELFF.

This rearrangement joins TRBV30 to TRBJ1-2; tentative D call: TRBD1 (5 bases). The CDR3 spans 13 residues. Deletions cut 0 bases from V and 6 bases from J, with 11 bases between. The germline CDR1 and CDR2 sequences are GTSNPN and SVGIG (reference sequence). CDR3 DNA: TGTGCCTGGAGTGTACAACCGGGGGATGGCTACACCTTC. Residues: CAWSVQPGDGYTF.

In its sample, this clone was seen a few times. The chain employs TRBV27 and TRBJ2-2; D is ambiguous. Germline V lookup: CDR1 MNHEY, CDR2 SMNVEV (reference sequence). The length of the CDR3 is 15 residues. V lost 2 bases and J lost 0, with 7 bases in between. The CDR3 protein is CASSLRSSNTGELFF. Written as DNA, the CDR3 is TGTGCCAGCAGTTTAAGGTCTTCGAACACCGGGGAGCTGTTTTTT.

This clone was seen only a few times. The chain recombines TRBV29-1 with TRBJ1-1; no reliable D call. Germline values: CDR1 SQVTM, CDR2 ANQGSEA. The CDR3 is 13 amino acids. V shed 4 bases and J shed 3 bases, with 12 bases lying between them. CDR3 coding DNA: TGCAGCGTTGGTAGACTTGGGGACACTGAAGCTTTCTTT. Its protein is CSVGRLGDTEAFF. The complete variable domain, with remaining parts taken from reference TRBV29-1 and TRBJ1-1, reads SAVISQKPSRDICQRGTSLTIQCQVDSQVTMMFWYRQQPGQSLTLIATANQGSEATYESGFVIDKFPISRPNLTFSTLTVSNMSPEDSSIYLCSVGRLGDTEAFFGQGTRLTVV.

This chain joins TRBV27 and TRBJ2-7, with D hard to call. The germline V and J ends were trimmed by 2 bases and 0 bases, with 11 bases remaining between them. The germline CDR1 and CDR2 sequences are MNHEY and SMNVEV (reference sequence). The CDR3 covers 15 residues. The CDR3 reads CASSLGRIGSYEQYF. CDR3 in DNA: TGTGCCAGCAGTTTAGGGCGTATTGGCTCCTACGAGCAGTACTTC.

There are a few counts of this clone. The chain joins TRBV5-1 to TRBJ2-1, with 12 positions matching TRBD1. Germline values: CDR1 SGHRS, CDR2 YFSETQ. This CDR3 spans 16 amino acids. The trim removed 4 bases at V and 8 bases at J, leaving 10 bases unmatched. CDR3 DNA: TGCGCCAGCAGCCTATCCGGGACAGGGGGCTTCCATGAGCAGTTCTTC. Protein: CASSLSGTGGFHEQFF.

There are a few counts of this clone. The chain carries TRBV7-2 and TRBJ2-1; possible D gene TRBD1, 5 bases. This CDR3 spans 15 amino acids. Trimming cost V 1 base and J 1 base, with 8 bases left between them. The germline gives CDR1 SGHTA, CDR2 FQGNSA. The CDR3 region is CASSLVRTSYNEQFF. The CDR3 DNA reads TGTGCCAGCAGCTTAGTCCGGACATCCTACAATGAGCAGTTCTTC.

The J gene is TRBJ1-2, the V gene TRBV7-2; TRBD1 agrees at 8 bases. CDR3 length equals 15 residues. Trimming removed 7 bases from V and 1 base from J; junction bases left unmatched: 8. Germline V gives CDR1 SGHTA, CDR2 FQGNSA. Here the CDR3 DNA reads TGTGCCAGCACCTATCAGGGGGCCTTTAACTATGGCTACACCTTC. This sequence encodes CASTYQGAFNYGYTF.

This chain links TRBV2 with TRBJ1-2; D possibly corresponds to TRBD1 (6 bases). The germline V gene encodes CDR1 SNHLY and CDR2 FYNNEI. The CDR3 contains 14 residues. Between the trimmed V and J ends, which lost 6 bases and 6 bases, there was a span of 17 bases. CDR3 nucleotide sequence: TGTGCCAGCAGGCAACAGGGATACGGCGATGGCTACACCTTC. Translation gives CASRQQGYGDGYTF.

This clone turned up a few times. The J gene is TRBJ2-3, the V gene TRBV10-3; D tentatively fits TRBD1 or TRBD2 (5 bases each). The ends were cut back, 3 bases at V and 6 bases at J, with 13 bases in the middle. This CDR3 region has 14 residues. Germline V CDR1 and CDR2: ENHRY, SYGVKD. The CDR3, as DNA: TGTGCCATCAGTGACCGGGACCTAACGGATACGCAGTATTTT. Translated: CAISDRDLTDTQYF.

The rearrangement links TRBV4-3 to TRBJ1-5; TRBD1 matches 9 bases. V gave up 0 bases and J gave up 9 bases; unmatched junction bases: 9. The V gene's germline CDR1 is LGHNA and CDR2 YSLEER. This CDR3 contains 16 residues. CDR3 DNA sequence: TGCGCCAGCAGCCAAGACACCGGGACAGGGAAGGTGCCCCAGCATTTT. Translating it yields CASSQDTGTGKVPQHF.

V usage is TRBV29-1 and J usage is TRBJ1-5, with D hard to call. V lost 4 bases and J 1 base, leaving 8 bases between the germline ends. The CDR3 is made up of 13 amino acids. Germline loops: CDR1 SQVTM, CDR2 ANQGSEA. The CDR3, as DNA: TGCAGCGTTGCCGTAGGGAGCAATCAGCCCCAGCATTTT. This encodes CSVAVGSNQPQHF. Drawing the rest from reference TRBV29-1 and TRBJ1-5, the complete variable domain is SAVISQKPSRDICQRGTSLTIQCQVDSQVTMMFWYRQQPGQSLTLIATANQGSEATYESGFVIDKFPISRPNLTFSTLTVSNMSPEDSSIYLCSVAVGSNQPQHFGDGTRLSIL.

The chain couples TRBV29-1 to TRBJ1-4, with 11 bases lining up with TRBD1. Trimming cost V 7 bases and J 5 bases; bases outside gene matches: 3. Germline V gene data show CDR1 as SQVTM and CDR2 as ANQGSEA. The CDR3 runs 13 residues. The CDR3 loop reads CSAGTGGNEKLFF. The CDR3 DNA reads as TGCAGCGCTGGGACAGGGGGGAATGAAAAACTGTTTTTT.

The V gene is TRBV7-9, the J gene TRBJ1-1; tentatively, D is TRBD1 (5 bases). This CDR3 has 15 amino acids. Germline V lookup: CDR1 SEHNR, CDR2 FQNEAQ (reference sequence). Trimming removed 5 bases at V and 5 bases at J, with 18 bases between. The DNA for the CDR3 is TGTGCCAGCAGCCCCTCCGGGGGAGGCAGGACTGAAGCTTTCTTT. Translation: CASSPSGGGRTEAFF. Looking up the rest from reference TRBV7-9 and TRBJ1-1 gives the full variable domain: DTGVSQNPRHKITKRGQNVTFRCDPISEHNRLYWYRQTLGQGPEFLTYFQNEAQLEKSRLLSDRFSAERPKGSFSTLEIQRTEQGDSAMYLCASSPSGGGRTEAFFGQGTRLTVV.

The J gene is TRBJ1-1, the V gene TRBV7-9, with D tentatively TRBD1 (5 bases). The germline V gene encodes CDR1 SEHNR and CDR2 FQNEAQ (reference sequence). The CDR3 extends over 14 amino acids. The germline V and J ends were trimmed by 5 bases and 6 bases, with 16 bases remaining between them. The CDR3 coding sequence is TGTGCCAGCAGCCCCATGGGGCAGGGCGCTGAAGCTTTCTTT. It is translated as CASSPMGQGAEAFF. Together with reference TRBV7-9 and TRBJ1-1, the CDR3 gives the full variable domain: DTGVSQNPRHKITKRGQNVTFRCDPISEHNRLYWYRQTLGQGPEFLTYFQNEAQLEKSRLLSDRFSAERPKGSFSTLEIQRTEQGDSAMYLCASSPMGQGAEAFFGQGTRLTVV.

In its sample, this clone was seen a few times. The gene calls are TRBV2 and TRBJ1-2; 7 bases fit TRBD1. Germline lookup yields CDR1 SNHLY and CDR2 FYNNEI. The CDR3 has 13 amino acids. The J segment lost 2 bases and the V segment lost 9 bases, leaving 6 bases of the junction unmatched. This CDR3 reads CARGQVFNYGYTF. CDR3 sequence (DNA): TGTGCCAGAGGACAGGTGTTCAACTATGGCTACACCTTC.